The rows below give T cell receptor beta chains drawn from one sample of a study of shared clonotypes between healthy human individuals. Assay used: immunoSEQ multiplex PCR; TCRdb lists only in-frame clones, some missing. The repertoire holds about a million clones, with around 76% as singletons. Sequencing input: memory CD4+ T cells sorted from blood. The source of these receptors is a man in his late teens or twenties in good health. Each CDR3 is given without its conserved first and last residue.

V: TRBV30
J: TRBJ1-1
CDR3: AWSPGTGNTEAF

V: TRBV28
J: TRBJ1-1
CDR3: ASSFQQKTEAF

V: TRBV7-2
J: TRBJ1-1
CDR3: ASSEKRNTEAF

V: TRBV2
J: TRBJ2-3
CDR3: AIGSSTDTQY

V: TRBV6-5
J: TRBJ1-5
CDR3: ASSYSGGNQPQH

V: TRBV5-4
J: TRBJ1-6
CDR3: ASSLARGGSYNSPLH

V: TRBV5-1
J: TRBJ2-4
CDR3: ASSSTSLRAKNIQY

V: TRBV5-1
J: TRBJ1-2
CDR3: ASGQTGGYGYT

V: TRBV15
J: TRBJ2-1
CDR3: ATREDGLRVINEQF

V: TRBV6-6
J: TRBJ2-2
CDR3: ASSPGQGYTGELF

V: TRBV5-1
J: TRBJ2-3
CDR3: ASSLDGGQVDTQY

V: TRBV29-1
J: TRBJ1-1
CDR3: SVGGYTEAF

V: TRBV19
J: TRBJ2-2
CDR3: ASSTRTVNTGELF

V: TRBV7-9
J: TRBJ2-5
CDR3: ASSNRLAGVQETQY

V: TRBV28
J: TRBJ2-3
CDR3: ASSLTGSTDTQY